The entry below describes one T cell receptor beta chain. These data originate in a study of blood T cell repertoires in COVID-19. About the research overall: Samples taken during acute and convalescent COVID-19 were collected in the United States, Italy and Spain. In each case, the material was cDNA or gDNA derived from T cells, B-cell-depleted T cells, or PBMCs.

Repertoires were generated with immunoSEQ multiplex PCR, while TCRdb's copy carries only in-frame clones and drops some. The table records roughly 260,000 clones, around nine tenths of them present only once. Membership in each cohort depended on participant-reported clinical history. All recovered Cohort 3 donors got two negative PCRs, got clearance, or saw symptom resolution. The CDR3 is 13 amino acids. Germline V lookup: CDR1 SGHDN, CDR2 FVKESK. V was shortened by 0 bases and J by 3 bases, with 5 bases between the two germline ends. This chain uses TRBV14 with TRBJ1-1; no definite D call. Material: PBMCs or T cells enriched from blood (not recorded which). The clonotype originates from a woman younger than 35 who had recovered from COVID-19. The CDR3 here is CASSQEEYTEAFF. The CDR3 DNA reads as TGTGCCAGCAGCCAAGAGGAGTACACTGAAGCTTTCTTT.